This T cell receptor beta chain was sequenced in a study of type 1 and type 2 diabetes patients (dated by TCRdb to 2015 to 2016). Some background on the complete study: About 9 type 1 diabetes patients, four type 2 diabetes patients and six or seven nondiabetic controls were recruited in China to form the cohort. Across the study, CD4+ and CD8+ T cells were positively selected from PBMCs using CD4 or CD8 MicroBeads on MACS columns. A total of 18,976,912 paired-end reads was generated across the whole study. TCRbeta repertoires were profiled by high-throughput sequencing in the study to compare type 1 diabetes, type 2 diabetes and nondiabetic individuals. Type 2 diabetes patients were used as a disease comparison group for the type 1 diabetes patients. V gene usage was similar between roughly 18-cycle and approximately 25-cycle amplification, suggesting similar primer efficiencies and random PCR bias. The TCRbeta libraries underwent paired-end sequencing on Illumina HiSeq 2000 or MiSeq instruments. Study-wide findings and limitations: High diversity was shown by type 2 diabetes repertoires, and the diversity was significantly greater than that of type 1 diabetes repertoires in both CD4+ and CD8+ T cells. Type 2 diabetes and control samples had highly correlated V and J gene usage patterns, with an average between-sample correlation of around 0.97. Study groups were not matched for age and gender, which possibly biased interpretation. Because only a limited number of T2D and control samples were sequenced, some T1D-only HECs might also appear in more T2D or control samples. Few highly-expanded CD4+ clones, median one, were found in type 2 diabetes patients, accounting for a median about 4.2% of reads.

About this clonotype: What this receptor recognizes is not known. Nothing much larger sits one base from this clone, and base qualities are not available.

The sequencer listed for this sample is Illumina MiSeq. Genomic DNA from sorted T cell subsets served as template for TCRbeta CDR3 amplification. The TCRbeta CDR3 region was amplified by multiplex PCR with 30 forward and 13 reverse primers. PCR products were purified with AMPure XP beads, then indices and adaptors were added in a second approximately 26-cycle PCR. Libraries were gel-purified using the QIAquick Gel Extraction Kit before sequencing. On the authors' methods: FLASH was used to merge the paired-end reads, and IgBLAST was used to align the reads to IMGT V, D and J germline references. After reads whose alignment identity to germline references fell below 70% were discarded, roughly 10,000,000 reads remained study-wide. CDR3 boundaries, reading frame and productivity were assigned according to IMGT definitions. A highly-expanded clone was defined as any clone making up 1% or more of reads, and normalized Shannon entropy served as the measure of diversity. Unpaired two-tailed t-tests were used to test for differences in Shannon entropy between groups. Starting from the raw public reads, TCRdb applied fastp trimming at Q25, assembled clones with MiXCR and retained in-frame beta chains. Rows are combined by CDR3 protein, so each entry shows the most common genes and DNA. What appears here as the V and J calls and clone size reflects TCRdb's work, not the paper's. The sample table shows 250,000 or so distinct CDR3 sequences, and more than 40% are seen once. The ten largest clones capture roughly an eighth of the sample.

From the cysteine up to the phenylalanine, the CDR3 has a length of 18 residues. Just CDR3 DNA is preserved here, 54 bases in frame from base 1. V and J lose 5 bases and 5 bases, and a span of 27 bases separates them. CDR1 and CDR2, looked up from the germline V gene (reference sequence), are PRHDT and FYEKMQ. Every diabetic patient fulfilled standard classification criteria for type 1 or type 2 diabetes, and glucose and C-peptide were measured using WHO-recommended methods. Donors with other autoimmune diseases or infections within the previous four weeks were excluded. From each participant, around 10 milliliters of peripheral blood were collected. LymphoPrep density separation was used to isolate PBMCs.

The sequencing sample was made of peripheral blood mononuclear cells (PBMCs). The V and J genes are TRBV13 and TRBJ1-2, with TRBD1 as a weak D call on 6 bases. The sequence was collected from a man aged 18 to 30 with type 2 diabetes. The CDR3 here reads CASSVIPTGGQGEYGYTF. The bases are TGTGCCAGCAGCGTAATCCCTACGGGGGGGCAGGGAGAGTATGGCTACACCTTC.